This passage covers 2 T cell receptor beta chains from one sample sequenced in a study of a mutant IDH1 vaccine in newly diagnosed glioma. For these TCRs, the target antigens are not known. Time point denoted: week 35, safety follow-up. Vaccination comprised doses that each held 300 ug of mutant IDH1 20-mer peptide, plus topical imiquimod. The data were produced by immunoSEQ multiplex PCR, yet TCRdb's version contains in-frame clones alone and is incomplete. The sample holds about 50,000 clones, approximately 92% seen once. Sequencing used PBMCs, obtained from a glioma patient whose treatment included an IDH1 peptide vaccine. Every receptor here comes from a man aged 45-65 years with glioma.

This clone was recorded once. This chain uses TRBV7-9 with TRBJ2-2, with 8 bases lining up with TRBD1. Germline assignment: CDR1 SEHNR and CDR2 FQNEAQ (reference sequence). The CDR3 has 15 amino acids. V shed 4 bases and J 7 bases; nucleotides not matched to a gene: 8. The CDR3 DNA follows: TGTGCCAGCAGCTCTAGGGCGACAGGGGTCGGGGAGCTGTTTTTT. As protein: CASSSRATGVGELFF.

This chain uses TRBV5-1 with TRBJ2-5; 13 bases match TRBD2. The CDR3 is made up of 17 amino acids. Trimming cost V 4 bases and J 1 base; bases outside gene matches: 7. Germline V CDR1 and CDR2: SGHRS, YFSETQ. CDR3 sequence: CASSLRTSGSFQETQYF. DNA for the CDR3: TGCGCCAGCAGCCTCCGGACTAGCGGGAGCTTCCAAGAGACCCAGTACTTC.